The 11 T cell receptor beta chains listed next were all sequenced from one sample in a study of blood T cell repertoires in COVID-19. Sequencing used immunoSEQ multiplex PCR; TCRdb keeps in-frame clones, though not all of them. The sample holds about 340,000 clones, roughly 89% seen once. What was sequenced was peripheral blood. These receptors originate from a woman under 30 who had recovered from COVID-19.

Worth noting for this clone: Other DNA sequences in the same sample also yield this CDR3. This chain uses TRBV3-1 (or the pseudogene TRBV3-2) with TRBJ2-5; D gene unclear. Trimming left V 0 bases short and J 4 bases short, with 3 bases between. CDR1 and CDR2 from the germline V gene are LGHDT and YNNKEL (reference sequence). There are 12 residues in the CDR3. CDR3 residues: CASSQERETQYF. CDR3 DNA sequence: TGTGCCAGCAGCCAAGAGCGAGAGACCCAGTACTTC.

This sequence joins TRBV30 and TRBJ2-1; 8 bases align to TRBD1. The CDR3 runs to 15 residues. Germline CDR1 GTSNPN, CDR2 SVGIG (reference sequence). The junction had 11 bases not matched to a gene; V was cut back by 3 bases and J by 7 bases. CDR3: CAWSLRGRRENEQFF. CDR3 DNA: TGTGCCTGGAGCCTCAGGGGGCGCCGTGAGAATGAGCAGTTCTTC.

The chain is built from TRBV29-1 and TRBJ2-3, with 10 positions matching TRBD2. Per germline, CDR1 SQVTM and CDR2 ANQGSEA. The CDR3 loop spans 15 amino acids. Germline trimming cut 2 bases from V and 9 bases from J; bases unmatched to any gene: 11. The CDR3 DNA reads TGCAGCGTTGAATGGGCTAGCGGGAGCGGAGTCACGCAGTATTTT. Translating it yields CSVEWASGSGVTQYF.

The CDR3 reads CASSLGYGSDNEQFF. Written as DNA, the CDR3 is TGCGCCAGCAGCTTGGGTTACGGGAGCGACAATGAGCAGTTCTTC. The rearrangement links TRBV5-1 to TRBJ2-1; D is possibly TRBD2 (6 bases). CDR3 length: 15 residues. Looked up from germline, CDR1 is SGHRS and CDR2 is YFSETQ. The V end lost 0 bases, the J end lost 5 bases, and 12 bases lay between the germline ends.

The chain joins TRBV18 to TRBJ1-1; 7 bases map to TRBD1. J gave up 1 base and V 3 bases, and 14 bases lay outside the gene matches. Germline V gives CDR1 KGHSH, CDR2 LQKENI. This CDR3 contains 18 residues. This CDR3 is CASSPQILDRHRNTEAFF. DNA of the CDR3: TGTGCCAGCTCACCCCAAATACTGGACAGGCACAGGAACACTGAAGCTTTCTTT.

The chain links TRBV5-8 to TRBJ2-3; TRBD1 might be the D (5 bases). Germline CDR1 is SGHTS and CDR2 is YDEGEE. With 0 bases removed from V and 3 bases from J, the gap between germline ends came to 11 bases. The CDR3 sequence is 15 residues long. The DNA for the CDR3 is TGTGCCAGCAGCTTGGCAGGGCTTATTACAGATACGCAGTATTTT. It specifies CASSLAGLITDTQYF.

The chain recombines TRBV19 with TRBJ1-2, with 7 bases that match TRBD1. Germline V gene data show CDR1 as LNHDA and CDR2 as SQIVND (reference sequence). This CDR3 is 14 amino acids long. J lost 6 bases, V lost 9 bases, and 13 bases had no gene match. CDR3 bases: TGTGCCAGCAAAAGACAGGGCTTGTCTAATGGCTACACCTTC. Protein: CASKRQGLSNGYTF.

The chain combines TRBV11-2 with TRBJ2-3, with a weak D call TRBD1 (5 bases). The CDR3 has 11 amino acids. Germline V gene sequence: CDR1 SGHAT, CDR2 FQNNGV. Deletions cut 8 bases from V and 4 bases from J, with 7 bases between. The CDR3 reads CASWGADTQYF. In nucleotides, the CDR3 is TGTGCCAGCTGGGGCGCAGATACGCAGTATTTT. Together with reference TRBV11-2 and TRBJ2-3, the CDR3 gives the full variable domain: EAGVAQSPRYKIIEKRQSVAFWCNPISGHATLYWYQQILGQGPKLLIQFQNNGVVDDSQLPKDRFSAERLKGVDSTLKIQPAKLEDSAVYLCASWGADTQYFGPGTRLTVL.

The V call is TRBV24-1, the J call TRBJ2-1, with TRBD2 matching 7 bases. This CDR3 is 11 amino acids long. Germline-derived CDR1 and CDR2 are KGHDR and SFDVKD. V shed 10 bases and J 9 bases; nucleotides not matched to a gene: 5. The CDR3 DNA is TGTGCCACAGGGGAGGGAGGTGAGCAGTTCTTC. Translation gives CATGEGGEQFF.

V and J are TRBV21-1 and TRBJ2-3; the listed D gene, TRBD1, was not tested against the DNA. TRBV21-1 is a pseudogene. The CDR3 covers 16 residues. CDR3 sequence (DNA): TGTGCCAGCAGCAAAGAGGGAGACAGGTGGGCAGATACGCAGTATTTT. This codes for CASSKEGDRWADTQYF.

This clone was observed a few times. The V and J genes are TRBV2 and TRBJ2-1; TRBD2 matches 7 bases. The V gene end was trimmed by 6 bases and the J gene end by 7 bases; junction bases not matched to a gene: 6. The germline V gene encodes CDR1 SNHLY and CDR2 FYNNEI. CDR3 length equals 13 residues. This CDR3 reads CASRGGSSNEQFF. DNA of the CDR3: TGTGCCAGCAGGGGCGGGAGTAGTAATGAGCAGTTCTTC.